The entry that follows covers one T cell receptor (beta chain) sequence. The table came from immunoSEQ multiplex PCR; TCRdb's copy has only in-frame clones and leaves some out. The sample carries about 51,000 clones, about 86% recorded once. This entry comes from a study of PD-L1 blockade in urothelial cancer. Trimming left V 1 base short and J 0 bases short, with 7 bases between. This CDR3 has 15 residues. Germline V lookup: CDR1 SGHTA, CDR2 FQGNSA. Noted time point: pretreatment peripheral blood. The starting material was PBMCs, obtained around atezolizumab (anti-PD-L1) treatment. The chain uses TRBV7-2 and TRBJ2-1; TRBD1 might be the D (6 bases). This clonotype originated in a man aged 60-69 years with urothelial cancer. The CDR3 reads CASSLEGDSYNEQFF. CDR3 coding DNA: TGTGCCAGCAGCTTAGAGGGGGACTCCTACAATGAGCAGTTCTTC.